This note documents a single T cell receptor beta chain sequence. What antigen it recognizes has not been identified. No base qualities exist here, and no much larger clone lies one base off it. The immunoSEQ Assay, a bias-controlled multiplex PCR, was used to amplify TCRbeta CDR3 regions from genomic DNA. Per the authors' processing: Nucleated cell counts per sample were estimated from amplification of reference gene primers within the assay. Sequence reads were collapsed and filtered to measure the absolute abundance of every unique TCRbeta CDR3 rearrangement. For each sample, productive Simpson clonality was calculated as the square root of Simpson's diversity index across productive rearrangements. TCRdb limited this immuneACCESS table to in-frame rearrangements with V and J called. A share of clones is missing; checked studies link under half to unresolved V genes, and the rest is unexplained. Clonal size and the V and J genes are those of that table, whereas D and trimming came from the DNA. This sample gives a few hundred thousand clones in total; approximately 87% of them show up just once. The ten most abundant clones make up more than 1.5% of the sample.

The sample originates from a study of blood T cell repertoires in COVID-19 (dated by TCRdb to about 2020). About the investigation overall: For ImmuneRACE Cohort 3, a participant was defined as recovered based on two consecutive negative NP/OP PCR tests, clearance by a healthcare professional, or resolution of symptoms. Samples covering the acute and convalescent phases of COVID-19 were provided by collaborators in the United States, Italy and Spain. The material from the prospective study consisted of cDNA or gDNA derived from T cells, B-cell-depleted T cells, or PBMCs. Deeply sampled blood TCRbeta repertoires from subjects exposed to, actively infected with, or recovered from COVID-19 were included in the dataset. The repertoires were released in a freely available public database intended as a resource for research on the immune response to SARS-CoV-2. Samples were obtained from the ongoing ImmuneRACE study (first 160 participants) and from about 1,300 subjects provided by 6 global collaborators. Sample metadata almost always included a de-identified subject ID, COVID-19 status, age in years and sex. Where available, HLA class I and class II types were obtained from metadata supplied by the sample provider rather than from assay-based typing.

Results the study describes overall, beyond this receptor: Clinical and demographic metadata were provided uncurated, with the amount varying by source and participant.

In the prospective study, participants were about 18 to 100 years old, resided in approximately 25 geographic areas of the United States, and were enrolled through a virtual design. To assign participants to cohorts, the prospective study relied on clinical history that participants themselves reported in a screening survey and a study questionnaire. In the prospective study, mobile phlebotomists collected whole blood, serum and a nasopharyngeal or oropharyngeal swab from each participant. Participants in the prospective study had the option to provide additional blood draws and questionnaires over an approximately 2-month period. Before DNA extraction, prospective study blood samples were shipped either frozen or at room temperature. The TCR originated in a man aged 35 to 55 in a cohort exposed to, infected with or recovered from COVID-19 (not recorded which). The sample consisted of PBMCs or T cells enriched from blood (not recorded which).

The CDR3 region has the sequence CASSEERQNYGYTF. The bases read TGTGCCAGCAGTGAAGAGCGGCAGAACTATGGCTACACCTTC. The V gene is TRBV2 and the J gene is TRBJ1-2; the D gene assignment is ambiguous. Measured from the cysteine to the phenylalanine, the CDR3 is 14 residues long. Only the CDR3 DNA stays, 42 bases, in frame from base 1. Trimming takes 1 base from V and 2 bases from J, and the germline ends sit 8 bases apart. The germline V gene encodes CDR1 SNHLY and CDR2 FYNNEI.